This T cell receptor beta chain was documented in a study of radiation and T cells in renal cell carcinoma. Trimming shortened V by 3 bases and J by 11 bases, and 14 bases separated the two germline ends. The CDR3 spans 14 residues. Germline CDR1 is MNHEY and CDR2 is SVGAGI. This table comes from immunoSEQ multiplex PCR, and its TCRdb copy is limited to in-frame clones, with some not included. This sample has 24,000 or so clones, with nearly 55% found just once. Treatment in this sample: treatment-naive control, cytoreductive nephrectomy. Clear cell pathology was present in this patient's renal cell carcinoma.

The sample was tumor tissue, taken from a patient whose treatment was nephrectomy without radiotherapy. This clonotype originated in a human donor with renal cell carcinoma. J is TRBJ1-6 and V is TRBV6-5; D unresolved. This chain's CDR3 is CASSYSGIKPPLHF. CDR3 coding DNA: TGTGCCAGCAGTTATAGCGGGATAAAGCCACCCCTCCACTTT.